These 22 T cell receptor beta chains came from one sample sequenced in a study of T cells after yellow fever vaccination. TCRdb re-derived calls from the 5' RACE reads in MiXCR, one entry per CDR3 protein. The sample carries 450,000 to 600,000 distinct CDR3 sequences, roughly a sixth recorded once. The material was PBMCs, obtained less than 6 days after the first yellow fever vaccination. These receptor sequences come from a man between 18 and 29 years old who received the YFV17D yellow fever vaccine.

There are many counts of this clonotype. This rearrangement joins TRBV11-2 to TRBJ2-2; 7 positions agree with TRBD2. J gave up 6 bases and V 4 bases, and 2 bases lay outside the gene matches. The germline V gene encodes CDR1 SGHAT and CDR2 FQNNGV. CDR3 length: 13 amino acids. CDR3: CASSSTSAGELFF. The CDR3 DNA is TGTGCCAGCAGCTCCACTAGCGCCGGGGAGCTGTTTTTT.

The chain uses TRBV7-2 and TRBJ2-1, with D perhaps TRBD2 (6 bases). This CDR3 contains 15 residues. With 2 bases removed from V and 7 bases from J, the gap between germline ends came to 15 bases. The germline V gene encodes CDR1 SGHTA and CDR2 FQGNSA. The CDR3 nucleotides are TGTGCCAGCAGCTTATCCCCGGGACTCAAAAATGAGCAGTTCTTC. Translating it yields CASSLSPGLKNEQFF.

CDR3 loop: CATSDPGEETQYF. CDR3 DNA: TGTGCCACCAGTGACCCAGGGGAAGAGACCCAGTACTTC. The rearrangement links TRBV24-1 to TRBJ2-5, with TRBD1 as a possible D gene (6 bases). This CDR3 spans 13 amino acids. Germline lookup yields CDR1 KGHDR and CDR2 SFDVKD. The germline V and J ends were trimmed by 4 bases and 3 bases, with 8 bases remaining between them.

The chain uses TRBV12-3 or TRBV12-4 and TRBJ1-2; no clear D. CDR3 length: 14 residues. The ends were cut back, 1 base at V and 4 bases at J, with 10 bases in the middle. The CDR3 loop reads CASSLGGWAYGYTF. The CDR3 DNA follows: TGTGCCAGCAGTTTAGGGGGTTGGGCCTATGGCTACACCTTC.

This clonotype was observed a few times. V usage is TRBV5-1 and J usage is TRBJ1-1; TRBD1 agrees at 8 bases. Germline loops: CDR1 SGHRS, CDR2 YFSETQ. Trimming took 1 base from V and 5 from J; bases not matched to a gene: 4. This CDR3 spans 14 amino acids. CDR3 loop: CASSLRTGSTEAFF. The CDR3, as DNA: TGCGCCAGCAGCTTGAGGACAGGGTCGACTGAAGCTTTCTTT.

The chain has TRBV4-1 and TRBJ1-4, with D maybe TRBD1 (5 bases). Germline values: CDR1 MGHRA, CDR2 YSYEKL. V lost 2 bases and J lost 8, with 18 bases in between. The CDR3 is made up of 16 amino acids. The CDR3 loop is CASSQPQGPEREKLFF. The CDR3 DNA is TGCGCCAGCAGCCAACCCCAGGGCCCTGAGCGGGAAAAACTGTTTTTT.

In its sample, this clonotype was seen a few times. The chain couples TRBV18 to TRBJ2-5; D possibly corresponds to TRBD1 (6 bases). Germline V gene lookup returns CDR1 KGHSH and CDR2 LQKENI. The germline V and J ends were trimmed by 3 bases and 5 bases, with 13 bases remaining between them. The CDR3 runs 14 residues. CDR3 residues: CASSPSTGWETQYF. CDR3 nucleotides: TGTGCCAGCTCACCGTCGACAGGATGGGAGACCCAGTACTTC. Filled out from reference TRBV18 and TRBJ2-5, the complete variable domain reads NAGVMQNPRHLVRRRGQEARLRCSPMKGHSHVYWYRQLPEEGLKFMVYLQKENIIDESGMPKERFSAEFPKEGPSILRIQQVVRGDSAAYFCASSPSTGWETQYFGPGTRLLVL.

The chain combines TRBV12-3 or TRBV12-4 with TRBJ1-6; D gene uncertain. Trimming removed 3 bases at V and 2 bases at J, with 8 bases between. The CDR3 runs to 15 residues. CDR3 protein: CASSLFGAYNSPLHF. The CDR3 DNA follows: TGTGCCAGCAGTTTGTTTGGGGCCTATAATTCACCCCTCCACTTT.

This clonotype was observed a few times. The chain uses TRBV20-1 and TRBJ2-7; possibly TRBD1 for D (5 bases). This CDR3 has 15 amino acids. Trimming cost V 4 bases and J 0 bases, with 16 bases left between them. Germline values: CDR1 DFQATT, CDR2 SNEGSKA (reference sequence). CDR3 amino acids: CSAIPTGSLSYEQYV. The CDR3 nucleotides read TGCAGTGCTATCCCCACAGGTTCCCTCTCCTACGAGCAGTACGTC.

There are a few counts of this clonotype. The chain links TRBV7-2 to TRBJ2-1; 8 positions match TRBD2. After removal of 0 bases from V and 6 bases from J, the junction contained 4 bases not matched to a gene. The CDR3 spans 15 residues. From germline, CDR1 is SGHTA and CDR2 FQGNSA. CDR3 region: CASSLALGGGNEQFF. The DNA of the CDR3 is TGTGCCAGCAGCTTAGCTCTCGGGGGGGGCAATGAGCAGTTCTTC.

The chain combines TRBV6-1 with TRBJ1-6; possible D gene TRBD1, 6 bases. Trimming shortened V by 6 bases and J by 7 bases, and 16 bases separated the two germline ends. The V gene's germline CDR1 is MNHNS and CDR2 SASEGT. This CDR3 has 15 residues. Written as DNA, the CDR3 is TGTGCCAGCAGGAACCGGGGGGGCGTCAATTCACCCCTCCACTTT. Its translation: CASRNRGGVNSPLHF.

CDR3 amino acids: CASSEDGGSYEQYV. CDR3 DNA: TGTGCCAGCAGTGAAGATGGGGGCTCCTACGAGCAGTACGTC. The chain uses TRBV2 and TRBJ2-7; tentatively, D is TRBD1 or TRBD2 (5 bases each). This CDR3 is 14 amino acids long. The V and J ends lost 1 base and 0 bases respectively, with 7 bases between them. CDR1 is SNHLY, CDR2 FYNNEI, per germline.

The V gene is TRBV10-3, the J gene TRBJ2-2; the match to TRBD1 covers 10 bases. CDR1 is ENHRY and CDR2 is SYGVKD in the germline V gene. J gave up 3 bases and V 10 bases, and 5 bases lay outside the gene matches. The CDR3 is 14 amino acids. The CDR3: CATEGQGHTGELFF. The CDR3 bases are TGTGCCACCGAGGGACAGGGGCACACCGGGGAGCTGTTTTTT.

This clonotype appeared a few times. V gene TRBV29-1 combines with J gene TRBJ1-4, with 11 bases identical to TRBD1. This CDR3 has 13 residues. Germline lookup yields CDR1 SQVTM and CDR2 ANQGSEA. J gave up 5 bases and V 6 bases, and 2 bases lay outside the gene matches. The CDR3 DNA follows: TGCAGCGTGGGGGACAGGGGGAATGAAAAACTGTTTTTT. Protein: CSVGDRGNEKLFF.

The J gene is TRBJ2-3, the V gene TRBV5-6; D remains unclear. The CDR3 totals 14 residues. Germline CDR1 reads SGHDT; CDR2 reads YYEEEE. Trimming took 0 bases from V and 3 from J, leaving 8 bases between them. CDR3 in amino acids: CASSLAWGTDTQYF. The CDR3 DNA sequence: TGTGCCAGCAGCTTGGCCTGGGGAACAGATACGCAGTATTTT.

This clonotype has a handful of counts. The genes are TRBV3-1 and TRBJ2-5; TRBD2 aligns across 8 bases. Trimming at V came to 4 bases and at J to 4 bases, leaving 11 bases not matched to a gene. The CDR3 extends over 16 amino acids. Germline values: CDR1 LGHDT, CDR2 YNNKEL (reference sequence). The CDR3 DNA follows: TGTGCCAGCAGCCCAAGCAACTCCGGGGGGGGAGAGACCCAGTACTTC. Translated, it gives CASSPSNSGGGETQYF.

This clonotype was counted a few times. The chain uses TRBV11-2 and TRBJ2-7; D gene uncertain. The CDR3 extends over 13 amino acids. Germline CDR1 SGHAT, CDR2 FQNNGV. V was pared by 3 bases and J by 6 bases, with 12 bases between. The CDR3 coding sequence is TGTGCCAGCAGCTTCCAAAATCAGCCCGAGCAGTACGTC. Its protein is CASSFQNQPEQYV.

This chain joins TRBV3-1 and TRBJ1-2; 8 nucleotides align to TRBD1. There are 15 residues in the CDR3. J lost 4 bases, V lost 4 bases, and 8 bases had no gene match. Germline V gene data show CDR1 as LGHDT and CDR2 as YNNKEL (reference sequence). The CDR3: CASSPASGTGYGYTF. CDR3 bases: TGTGCCAGCAGCCCAGCCTCCGGGACAGGCTATGGCTACACCTTC.

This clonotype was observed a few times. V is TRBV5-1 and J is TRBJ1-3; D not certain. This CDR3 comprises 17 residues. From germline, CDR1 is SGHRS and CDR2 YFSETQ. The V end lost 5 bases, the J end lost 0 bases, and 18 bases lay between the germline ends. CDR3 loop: CASRPGTGTLSGNTIYF. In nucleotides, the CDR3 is TGCGCCAGCAGGCCAGGAACGGGAACCCTCTCTGGAAACACCATATATTTT.

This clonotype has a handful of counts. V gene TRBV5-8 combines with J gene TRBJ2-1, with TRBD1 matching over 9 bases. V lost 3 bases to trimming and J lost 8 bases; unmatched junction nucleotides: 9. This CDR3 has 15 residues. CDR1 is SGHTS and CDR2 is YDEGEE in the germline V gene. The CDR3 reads CASSYTGTGIDEQFF. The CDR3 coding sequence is TGTGCCAGCAGCTATACCGGGACAGGGATCGATGAGCAGTTCTTC.

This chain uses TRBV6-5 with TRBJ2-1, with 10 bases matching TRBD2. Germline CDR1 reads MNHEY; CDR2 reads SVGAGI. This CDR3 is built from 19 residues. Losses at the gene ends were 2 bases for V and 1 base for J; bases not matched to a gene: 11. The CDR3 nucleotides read TGTGCCAGCAGTTACGCCGCAGCGGGGGGGCTTGGTTCCTACAATGAGCAGTTCTTC. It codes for CASSYAAAGGLGSYNEQFF.

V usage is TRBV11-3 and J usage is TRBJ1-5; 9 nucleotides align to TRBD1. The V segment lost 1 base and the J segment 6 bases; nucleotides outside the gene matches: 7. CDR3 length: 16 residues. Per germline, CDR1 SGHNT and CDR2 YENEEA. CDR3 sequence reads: CASSLADRGISQPQHF. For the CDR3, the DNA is TGTGCCAGCAGCTTAGCCGACAGGGGGATCAGTCAGCCCCAGCATTTT.